The rows below give T cell receptor beta chains drawn from one sample of a study of blood T cell repertoires in COVID-19. Using immunoSEQ multiplex PCR, the repertoire was profiled, and TCRdb retains in-frame clones only, with some absent. The data show about 82,000 clones, 82% seen once. The sample consisted of peripheral blood. The receptors were sampled from a man aged 45-60 years with active or convalescent COVID-19. Each CDR3 is given with its conserved first and last residue. The D gene is left open where the match is weak. Size is omitted from some rows. Given values are once, few, many or a class for expanded clones.

CDR3 protein: CASSIGGPNQPQHF; CDR3 DNA: TGTGCCAGTAGTATCGGAGGCCCCAATCAGCCCCAGCATTTT; V gene: TRBV19; D gene: -; clone size: -; J gene: TRBJ1-5
CDR3 protein: CASSSTGSETQYF; CDR3 DNA: TGTGCCAGCAGCTCGACAGGGAGTGAGACCCAGTACTTC; V gene: TRBV5-5; D gene: TRBD1; clone size: -; J gene: TRBJ2-5
CDR3 protein: CAWTANSYEQYF; CDR3 DNA: TGTGCCTGGACAGCGAATTCCTACGAGCAGTACTTC; V gene: TRBV30; D gene: -; clone size: -; J gene: TRBJ2-7
CDR3 protein: CAWSVLQGLLPLHF; CDR3 DNA: TGTGCCTGGAGTGTACTACAGGGCCTCCTTCCCCTCCACTTT; V gene: TRBV30; D gene: -; clone size: -; J gene: TRBJ1-6
CDR3 protein: CASSPQTALEAFF; CDR3 DNA: TGTGCCAGCAGCCCCCAGACAGCCCTCGAAGCTTTCTTT; V gene: TRBV3-1/TRBV3-2; D gene: -; clone size: -; J gene: TRBJ1-1
CDR3 protein: CASSPGQGNYGYTF; CDR3 DNA: TGTGCCAGCTCACCAGGACAGGGAAACTATGGCTACACCTTC; V gene: TRBV18; D gene: TRBD1; clone size: -; J gene: TRBJ1-2
CDR3 protein: CASSLADQIYGYTF; CDR3 DNA: TGTGCCAGCAGTTTGGCAGATCAAATCTATGGCTACACCTTC; V gene: TRBV28; D gene: -; clone size: -; J gene: TRBJ1-2
CDR3 protein: CASSLWRNEQFF; CDR3 DNA: TGTGCCAGCAGTTTATGGCGCAATGAGCAGTTCTTC; V gene: TRBV28; D gene: -; clone size: -; J gene: TRBJ2-1
CDR3 protein: CASSIDPGKQPQHF; CDR3 DNA: TGTGCCAGTAGTATAGATCCAGGGAAGCAGCCCCAGCATTTT; V gene: TRBV19; D gene: -; clone size: -; J gene: TRBJ1-5
CDR3 protein: CASRGDRVNTEAFF; CDR3 DNA: TGTGCCAGCAGAGGGGACAGGGTGAACACTGAAGCTTTCTTT; V gene: TRBV6-5; D gene: TRBD1; clone size: once; J gene: TRBJ1-1
CDR3 protein: CASSLAGAGGYTF; CDR3 DNA: TGTGCCAGCAGCTTAGCAGGGGCCGGTGGCTACACCTTC; V gene: TRBV5-4; D gene: -; clone size: -; J gene: TRBJ1-2
CDR3 protein: CATSDFGGSPLHF; CDR3 DNA: TGTGCCACCAGTGATTTTGGGGGCTCACCCCTCCACTTT; V gene: TRBV24-1; D gene: -; clone size: -; J gene: TRBJ1-6
CDR3 protein: CASSYLQGAGEQYF; CDR3 DNA: TGTGCCAGCAGTTACTTACAGGGGGCGGGTGAGCAGTACTTC; V gene: TRBV6-5; D gene: TRBD1; clone size: -; J gene: TRBJ2-7
CDR3 protein: CASSTSGVGTQYF; CDR3 DNA: TGTGCCAGCAGTACTAGCGGGGTTGGGACCCAGTACTTC; V gene: TRBV12-3/TRBV12-4; D gene: TRBD2; clone size: -; J gene: TRBJ2-5
CDR3 protein: CASSLASGQTDTQYF; CDR3 DNA: TGTGCCAGCAGCTTAGCATCCGGACAGACAGATACGCAGTATTTT; V gene: TRBV7-9; D gene: -; clone size: -; J gene: TRBJ2-3
CDR3 protein: CASTHRAFF; CDR3 DNA: TGTGCCAGCACCCACAGAGCTTTCTTT; V gene: TRBV6-9; D gene: -; clone size: -; J gene: TRBJ1-1
CDR3 protein: CASSDPSMNTEAFF; CDR3 DNA: TGCGCCAGCAGTGACCCGTCTATGAACACTGAAGCTTTCTTT; V gene: TRBV10-1; D gene: -; clone size: -; J gene: TRBJ1-1
CDR3 protein: CASMRKNTEAFF; CDR3 DNA: TGTGCCAGCATGCGAAAGAACACTGAAGCTTTCTTT; V gene: TRBV6-5; D gene: -; clone size: -; J gene: TRBJ1-1
CDR3 protein: CASNRGGGYTF; CDR3 DNA: TGTGCCAGCAATAGAGGGGGAGGCTACACCTTC; V gene: TRBV2; D gene: -; clone size: few; J gene: TRBJ1-2
CDR3 protein: CASSSDRLDEKLFF; CDR3 DNA: TGTGCCAGCAGTTCCGACAGGTTAGATGAAAAACTGTTTTTT; V gene: TRBV5-6; D gene: -; clone size: few; J gene: TRBJ1-4
CDR3 protein: CASSGDRGRGLTGELFF; CDR3 DNA: TGTGCCAGCAGCGGTGACAGGGGGCGCGGTCTAACCGGGGAGCTGTTTTTT; V gene: TRBV7-9; D gene: TRBD1; clone size: -; J gene: TRBJ2-2
CDR3 protein: CASSLGLAGALYNSPLHF; CDR3 DNA: TGTGCCAGCAGCTTAGGGTTGGCAGGGGCCCTATATAATTCACCCCTCCACTTT; V gene: TRBV11-2; D gene: -; clone size: -; J gene: TRBJ1-6
CDR3 protein: CASSEAGQYGELFF; CDR3 DNA: TGTGCCAGCAGTGAAGCGGGGCAGTACGGGGAGCTGTTTTTT; V gene: TRBV2; D gene: -; clone size: -; J gene: TRBJ2-2
CDR3 protein: CASSQGHYNEQFF; CDR3 DNA: TGTGCCAGCAGCCAGGGACATTACAATGAGCAGTTCTTC; V gene: TRBV3-1/TRBV3-2; D gene: -; clone size: -; J gene: TRBJ2-1
CDR3 protein: CASSTDRHEQFF; CDR3 DNA: TGTGCCAGCAGTACGGACAGGCATGAGCAGTTCTTC; V gene: TRBV12-3/TRBV12-4; D gene: TRBD1; clone size: -; J gene: TRBJ2-1
CDR3 protein: CSASRSNTGELFF; CDR3 DNA: TGCAGTGCTAGTCGCAGTAACACCGGGGAGCTGTTTTTT; V gene: TRBV20-1; D gene: -; clone size: -; J gene: TRBJ2-2
CDR3 protein: CASSQGRFRGELQFF; CDR3 DNA: TGTGCCAGCAGCCAAGGCCGTTTTCGGGGGGAATTGCAGTTCTTC; V gene: TRBV14; D gene: TRBD2; clone size: -; J gene: TRBJ2-1
CDR3 protein: CASSVSGGTDTQYF; CDR3 DNA: TGCGCCAGCAGTGTAAGCGGGGGCACAGATACGCAGTATTTT; V gene: TRBV10-1; D gene: TRBD2; clone size: -; J gene: TRBJ2-3
CDR3 protein: CASSYSTGKNTGELFF; CDR3 DNA: TGTGCCAGCAGTTACTCGACAGGGAAGAACACCGGGGAGCTGTTTTTT; V gene: TRBV6-5; D gene: TRBD1; clone size: -; J gene: TRBJ2-2
CDR3 protein: CAWGTVPLPNEQFF; CDR3 DNA: TGTGCCTGGGGGACAGTGCCACTTCCCAATGAGCAGTTCTTC; V gene: TRBV30; D gene: TRBD1; clone size: -; J gene: TRBJ2-1
CDR3 protein: CASNTGTESSGNTIYF; CDR3 DNA: TGTGCCAGCAACACGGGTACCGAGAGCTCTGGAAACACCATATATTTT; V gene: TRBV28; D gene: -; clone size: -; J gene: TRBJ1-3